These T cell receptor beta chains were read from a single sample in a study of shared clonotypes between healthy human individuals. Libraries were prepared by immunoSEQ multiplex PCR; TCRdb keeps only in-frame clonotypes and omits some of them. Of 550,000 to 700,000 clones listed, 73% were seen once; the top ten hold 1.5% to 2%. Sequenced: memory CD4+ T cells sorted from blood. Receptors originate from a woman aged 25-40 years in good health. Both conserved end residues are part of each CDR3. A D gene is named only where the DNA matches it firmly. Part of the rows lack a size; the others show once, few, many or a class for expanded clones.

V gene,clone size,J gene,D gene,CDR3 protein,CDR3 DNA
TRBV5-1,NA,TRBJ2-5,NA,CASSSIGESTETQYF,TGCGCCAGCAGCAGTATCGGGGAGAGCACGGAGACCCAGTACTTC
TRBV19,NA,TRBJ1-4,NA,CASTPRTTGRKELFF,TGTGCCAGTACCCCACGGACGACAGGAAGGAAAGAACTGTTTTTT
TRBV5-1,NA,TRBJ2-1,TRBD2,CASSLASGMYNEQFF,TGCGCCAGCAGCTTGGCTAGCGGGATGTACAATGAGCAGTTCTTC
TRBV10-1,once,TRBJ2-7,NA,CASSAGTLRNEQYF,TGCGCCAGCAGTGCCGGGACACTGCGCAACGAGCAGTACTTC
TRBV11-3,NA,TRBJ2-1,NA,CASSRGRYNEQFF,TGTGCCAGCAGCCGGGGGAGATACAATGAGCAGTTCTTC
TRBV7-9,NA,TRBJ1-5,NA,CASSFTLDQPQHF,TGTGCCAGCAGCTTTACGCTAGATCAGCCCCAGCATTTT
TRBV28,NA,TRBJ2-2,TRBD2,CASSFVGGRAGGELFF,TGTGCCAGCAGTTTCGTAGGCGGGAGGGCCGGAGGGGAGCTGTTTTTT
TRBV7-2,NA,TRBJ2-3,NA,CASSPGPSTDTQYF,TGTGCCAGCAGCCCCGGTCCTAGCACAGATACGCAGTATTTT
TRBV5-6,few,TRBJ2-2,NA,CASSLYTGELFF,TGTGCCAGCAGCTTGTACACCGGGGAGCTGTTTTTT
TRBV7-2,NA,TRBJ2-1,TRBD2,CASSLSLAGGDNEQFF,TGTGCCAGCAGCTTGTCCCTAGCGGGAGGGGACAATGAGCAGTTCTTC
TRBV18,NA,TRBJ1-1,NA,CASSPGTQEAFF,TGTGCCAGCTCACCAGGGACACAGGAAGCTTTCTTT
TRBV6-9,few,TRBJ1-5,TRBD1,CARPGQRPYSNQPQHF,TGTGCCAGACCGGGACAGAGACCCTATAGCAATCAGCCCCAGCATTTT